This TCR beta chain was captured by sequencing in a study of cytomegalovirus exposure and HLA in healthy donors. PCR primers comprised 60 Vbeta and 13 Jbeta primers. The protocol was immunoSEQ multiplex PCR, while the TCRdb copy is restricted to in-frame clones and leaves out a portion. The sample has some 130,000 clones, 65% to 80% seen once. Specimen: PBMCs. The clonotype comes from a man aged 35 to 55 in good health and CMV-seropositive.

This chain's CDR3 is CASSLNRGTGGQYF. The CDR3 DNA reads TGTGCCAGCAGCTTAAATCGGGGGACGGGAGGCCAGTACTTC. The chain links TRBV11-2 to TRBJ2-5; TRBD2 agrees at 7 bases. Per the germline V gene, CDR1 is SGHAT and CDR2 is FQNNGV. This CDR3 region has 14 residues. The ends lost 2 bases at V and 10 bases at J; junction bases unmatched: 10. Based on the CDR3 plus reference TRBV11-2 and TRBJ2-5, the full variable domain is EAGVAQSPRYKIIEKRQSVAFWCNPISGHATLYWYQQILGQGPKLLIQFQNNGVVDDSQLPKDRFSAERLKGVDSTLKIQPAKLEDSAVYLCASSLNRGTGGQYFGPGTRLLVL.